Sequencing of this T cell receptor beta chain was carried out in a study of shared clonotypes between healthy human individuals. As to this clone: Its matching antigen is unknown.

Donors, healthy HIV-negative adults, lacked recent acute infections or vaccinations. Study conclusions and caveats: Naive subsets tended to show greater estimated richness than memory subsets.

The material for each subset, its genomic DNA, was split evenly across several immunoSEQ plates. Here immunoSEQ multiplex PCR was the method, and the copy in TCRdb shows in-frame clones only, minus some. The top ten hold 0.37% of the sample, which has some 2,500,000 clones, 85% to 95% seen once. V lost 5 bases to trimming and J lost 1 base; unmatched junction nucleotides: 7. The CDR3 runs 18 residues. The germline gives CDR1 SGHNT, CDR2 YYREEE (reference sequence). The sample was naive CD4+ T cells from PBMCs. The subset is: CD45RA+ positively selected. The chain recombines TRBV5-4 with TRBJ2-6; the match to TRBD2 covers 12 bases. This receptor was taken from a young man in good health. Some clones in this sample may be carry-over from other donors' samples. The CDR3 sequence is CASRTGTSGSSGANVLTF. CDR3 nucleotides: TGTGCCAGCAGAACCGGGACTAGCGGGTCTTCTGGGGCCAACGTCCTGACTTTC.